This T cell receptor beta chain was recorded in a study of T cells after yellow fever vaccination. General study findings and limits: Most primary-vaccination clones reappeared after the booster (96% CD4, roughly 88% CD8). Any FACS-sorted repertoire could hold abundant clonotypes that contaminate it from the bulk population.

TCRdb itself ran the 5' RACE reads through MiXCR, one entry per CDR3 protein. The table records 300,000 to 450,000 distinct CDR3 sequences, 8.1% of them present only once. As regards this clonotype: What it recognizes is unknown.

Trimming left V 2 bases short and J 9 bases short, with 26 bases between. Germline V CDR1 and CDR2: SGHVS, FQNEAQ. This CDR3 comprises 18 residues. The TCR originated in a man between 18 and 29 years old who received the YFV17D yellow fever vaccine. The sample was PBMCs, taken roughly 45 days after the first yellow fever vaccination. The V call is TRBV7-8, the J call TRBJ2-1; D gene uncertain. This chain's CDR3 is CASSLNQAQMGRKGEQFF. CDR3 coding DNA: TGTGCCAGCAGCTTAAATCAGGCCCAAATGGGCAGGAAGGGTGAGCAGTTCTTC.